This T cell receptor beta chain comes out of a study of T cells in tumors after PD-1 blockade (dated by TCRdb to between 2017 and 2020). About the investigation overall: Prior checkpoint blockade, systemic immunosuppressant use, and recent radiotherapy or other anti-cancer therapy within 4 weeks were grounds for patient exclusion. Paired single-cell RNA and TCR sequencing was done in the study on site-matched tumors from patients with BCC or SCC, both before and after anti-PD-1 therapy. Some patients also continued taking vismodegib 150 mg daily during anti-PD-1 treatment. To compare clonotypes in blood and tumor, bulk TCR sequencing was done on under 11 peripheral blood samples taken from roughly 5 patients. On average, peripheral blood samples had some 100,000 TCR templates (range about 23,000-280,000) and about 35,000 unique clonotypes. Treatment consisted of either cemiplimab 350 mg every 2 weeks or pembrolizumab 200 mg every 3 weeks. Clinical response was assessed using RECIST version 1.1. Overall results and qualifications from the work: The source of novel T cell clones was not identified, and lymphoid organs or rare unexpanded clones within the tumor or the tumor periphery could be included among the possible sources. Roughly two fifths of tumor TCR clonotypes were detected in blood, and some novel exhausted tumor clones were observed in pre-treatment blood, which was taken as suggesting peripheral recruitment.

Of note for this clone: Its antigen is not yet known. The junction and the germline gene differ at one end; a read error may be behind it. Other DNA sequences in this sample translate to the same CDR3.

Including cysteine and phenylalanine, the CDR3 has 13 amino acids. Just CDR3 DNA is preserved here, 39 bases in frame from base 1. CDR1 and CDR2 (SGHRS, YFSETQ) derive from the germline V gene. This specimen's time point label, per the study, means: before anti-PD-1 therapy. For bulk TCRbeta sequencing, genomic DNA was extracted from tumor biopsies or peripheral blood, and input amounts ranged from roughly 550 ng to 6,004 ng. Every patient was a poor candidate for surgical resection and had histologically proven advanced or metastatic basal or squamous cell carcinoma. The basal cell carcinoma cohort was made up of 11 patients, and bulk tumor TCR sequencing was performed for 7 to 9 of these patients. Deep TCRbeta sequencing was performed with the immunoSEQ platform. The paper's processing steps were these. Only productive rearrangements were exported from the immunoSEQ Analyzer for further analysis. T cell phenotypes were assigned to bulk TCRbeta clonotypes by matching the clonotypes to single-cell RNA+TCR-seq clones with the same TCRbeta sequence. Clone enrichment in tumor was computed as tumor frequency divided by PBMC frequency from bulk TCR sequencing. TCRs were grouped by GLIPH into specificity groups, defined as clusters of distinct TCRs likely recognizing common antigens via shared CDR3 motifs. As stored in TCRdb, this immuneACCESS dataset retains in-frame rearrangements with V and J assigned. A fraction of the clones does not appear; measured against another copy, unresolved V genes explain less than half of the discrepancy, and the remainder lacks a known reason. V, J and clone size reflect that table, while D and trimming were determined from the DNA. This sample comprises approximately 35,000 clones, 78% of them detected only once. The ten largest clones add up to roughly 40% of the sample.

This sequence was found in a human donor with basal cell carcinoma. The rearranged chain carries TRBV5-1 and TRBJ1-1, and the D gene may be TRBD1, 6 bases matching. The specimen comprised PBMCs, sampled before anti-PD-1 treatment. The nucleotides are TGCGCCAGTAGCTTGAGAGGGGGGACTGAAGCTTTCTTT. Its protein product is CASSLRGGTEAFF.